Presented here are 27 T cell receptor beta chains from one specimen sequenced in a study of human T cells and chemical hapten exposure (dated by TCRdb to about 2021). The sample's time point, from its label and the paper: patch test 1, 2 weeks after DPC sensitization. The sample's treatment or condition label is to be understood as: therapeutic diphenylcyclopropenone sensitization with weekly scalp DPC. Library prep was done by RACE. Sequencing was carried out with a NextSeq 500. TCRdb handled the public reads itself, with Q25 trimming in fastp and clone calling in MiXCR, and kept productive beta chains. Rows with one shared CDR3 protein collapse into an entry with the most common genes and DNA. The sample profile shows around 100,000 distinct CDR3 sequences; 11% of them were found once. 3% to 4% of the sample is held by the ten biggest clonotypes. The input for sequencing was whole blood, taken in connection with sensitization to the hapten diphenylcyclopropenone (DPC). These receptor sequences come from a woman in her thirties or forties with alopecia areata. Some clones in this sample may be carry-over from other donors' samples.

This clonotype has at least ten counts. The V and J genes are TRBV20-1 and TRBJ2-3; 7 bases map to TRBD1. Germline V gene lookup returns CDR1 DFQATT and CDR2 SNEGSKA (reference sequence). The CDR3 consists of 15 residues. V dropped 3 bases and J dropped 4; count of bases not matched to a gene: 10. The CDR3 region is CSARPLRGNADTQYF. In DNA, the CDR3 is TGCAGTGCTAGGCCGCTCAGGGGGAATGCAGATACGCAGTATTTT.

The chain recombines TRBV5-4 with TRBJ2-7, with TRBD2 matching 9 bases. The V gene end was trimmed by 3 bases and the J gene end by 2 bases; junction bases not matched to a gene: 6. CDR3 length equals 15 residues. The germline gives CDR1 SGHNT, CDR2 YYREEE (reference sequence). CDR3 in amino acids: CASSSASGKTYEQYF. CDR3 nucleotides: TGTGCCAGCAGCTCGGCTAGCGGGAAGACCTACGAGCAGTACTTC.

This rearrangement joins TRBV28 to TRBJ1-4, with D maybe TRBD1 (5 bases). The CDR3 runs 14 residues. CDR1 and CDR2 from the germline V gene are MDHEN and SYDVKM. Deletions cut 5 bases from V and 8 bases from J, with 15 bases between. CDR3 region: CASSHWGSGEKLFF. The DNA of the CDR3 is TGTGCCAGCAGTCACTGGGGGAGTGGGGAAAAACTGTTTTTT. Full variable domain (outside the CDR3, taken from reference TRBV28 and TRBJ1-4): DVKVTQSSRYLVKRTGEKVFLECVQDMDHENMFWYRQDPGLGLRLIYFSYDVKMKEKGDIPEGYSVSREKKERFSLILESASTNQTSMYLCASSHWGSGEKLFFGSGTQLSVL.

V usage is TRBV14 and J usage is TRBJ2-4; no firm D call. In germline, CDR1 is SGHDN, CDR2 FVKESK. V was pared by 1 base and J by 7 bases, with 17 bases between. This CDR3 spans 16 amino acids. The CDR3, as DNA: TGTGCCAGCAGCCAAGGCCGGGCCTCCCGGCAGAACATTCAGTACTTC. Its translation: CASSQGRASRQNIQYF.

This clonotype was recorded at least ten times. The chain links TRBV19 to TRBJ2-1, with D possibly TRBD2 on 6 matching bases. The V end lost 3 bases, the J end lost 7 bases, and 16 bases lay between the germline ends. CDR1 and CDR2 (germline): LNHDA, SQIVND (reference sequence). There are 15 residues in the CDR3. DNA of the CDR3: TGTGCCAGTAGTATTAGGGCGGGAAAAGCGAATGAGCAGTTCTTC. Its translation: CASSIRAGKANEQFF.

This clonotype was observed many times. V and J are TRBV7-2 and TRBJ1-3, with D maybe TRBD1 (5 bases). V lost 1 base and J 4 bases, leaving 8 bases between the germline ends. The CDR3 covers 14 residues. Germline V gives CDR1 SGHTA, CDR2 FQGNSA. Here the CDR3 DNA reads TGTGCCAGCAGCTTAGTTACAGGAGGAAACACCATATATTTT. It specifies CASSLVTGGNTIYF.

The chain couples TRBV5-1 to TRBJ2-1, with 9 bases aligning to TRBD2. Germline V gene data show CDR1 as SGHRS and CDR2 as YFSETQ. V lost 4 bases to trimming and J lost 4 bases; unmatched junction nucleotides: 6. The CDR3 extends over 15 amino acids. This CDR3 reads CASSLTSGVYNEQFF. DNA for the CDR3: TGCGCCAGCAGCCTGACTAGCGGAGTTTACAATGAGCAGTTCTTC.

This chain connects TRBV7-9 to TRBJ2-1; 9 positions match TRBD1. The CDR3 covers 16 residues. Trimming at V came to 5 bases and at J to 0 bases, leaving 5 bases not matched to a gene. CDR1 is SEHNR, CDR2 FQNEAQ, per germline (reference sequence). CDR3 coding DNA: TGTGCCAGCAGCGGAGGGACAGGGAGCTCCTACAATGAGCAGTTCTTC. Translation: CASSGGTGSSYNEQFF.

A few counts support this clonotype. The rearrangement links TRBV30 to TRBJ1-2, with TRBD1 as a possible D gene (6 bases). This CDR3 has 14 amino acids. The V end lost 1 base, the J end lost 4 bases, and 13 bases lay between the germline ends. Per the germline V gene, CDR1 is GTSNPN and CDR2 is SVGIG (reference sequence). Here the CDR3 DNA reads TGTGCCTGGAGTGCCAACAGGGTCCTCTATGGCTACACCTTC. Residues: CAWSANRVLYGYTF.

This clonotype was seen more than once but under ten times. The chain links TRBV3-1 to TRBJ1-1; the D gene is possibly TRBD1 (6 bases). CDR1 is LGHDT, CDR2 YNNKEL, per germline (reference sequence). Between the trimmed V and J ends, which lost 7 bases and 1 base, there was a span of 16 bases. This CDR3 has 15 residues. The CDR3 coding sequence is TGTGCCAGCAACCTCGCACAGGGCAGGAACACTGAAGCTTTCTTT. Residues: CASNLAQGRNTEAFF. The complete variable domain, with remaining parts taken from reference TRBV3-1 and TRBJ1-1, reads DTAVSQTPKYLVTQMGNDKSIKCEQNLGHDTMYWYKQDSKKFLKIMFSYNNKELIINETVPNRFSPKSPDKAHLNLHINSLELGDSAVYFCASNLAQGRNTEAFFGQGTRLTVV.

There are many counts of this clonotype. This chain links TRBV7-8 with TRBJ1-1; D is undetermined. Germline V CDR1 and CDR2: SGHVS, FQNEAQ. Between the trimmed V and J ends, which lost 0 bases and 1 base, there was a span of 6 bases. The CDR3 is 14 amino acids. DNA of the CDR3: TGTGCCAGCAGCTTAGCCGGGTCGAACACTGAAGCTTTCTTT. Its protein is CASSLAGSNTEAFF.

This clonotype was seen a few times. The chain has TRBV11-3 and TRBJ2-2, with a possible D match to TRBD1 (6 bases). The CDR3 consists of 16 residues. Germline V CDR1 and CDR2: SGHNT, YENEEA. V lost 6 bases and J 1 base, leaving 15 bases between the germline ends. The CDR3 loop is CASSPTPGQNTGELFF. The CDR3 DNA reads as TGTGCCAGCAGTCCAACCCCGGGACAGAACACCGGGGAGCTGTTTTTT.

The chain employs TRBV29-1 and TRBJ1-1; possibly TRBD1 for D (6 bases). Trimming left V 4 bases short and J 2 bases short, with 14 bases between. The CDR3 is made up of 14 amino acids. Germline V gene sequence: CDR1 SQVTM, CDR2 ANQGSEA. The CDR3 protein is CSVGTQTGNTEAFF. The CDR3 DNA reads TGCAGCGTTGGCACCCAGACAGGCAACACTGAAGCTTTCTTT.

This clonotype appeared many times. The gene calls are TRBV3-1 and TRBJ1-5; D possibly corresponds to TRBD1 (5 bases). Germline V CDR1 and CDR2: LGHDT, YNNKEL (reference sequence). CDR3 length: 15 amino acids. Trimming removed 0 bases from V and 7 bases from J, with 13 bases in between. The CDR3 bases are TGTGCCAGCAGCCAAGAGGCAGGGCCCAGCCAGCCCCAGCATTTT. Translated: CASSQEAGPSQPQHF.

V usage is TRBV5-4 and J usage is TRBJ2-5, with no clear D. CDR1 SGHNT and CDR2 YYREEE come from the germline V gene (reference sequence). The ends were cut back, 0 bases at V and 4 bases at J, with 7 bases in the middle. CDR3 size: 13 residues. CDR3 in DNA: TGTGCCAGCAGCTTGGGCTTCCCAGAGACCCAGTACTTC. Protein: CASSLGFPETQYF.

This clonotype was seen repeatedly, ten times or more. The chain employs TRBV12-3 or TRBV12-4 and TRBJ2-5; 10 nucleotides line up with TRBD2. V gave up 3 bases and J gave up 7 bases; unmatched junction bases: 11. The CDR3 has 16 amino acids. The CDR3 sequence: CASSFTPSGGGGTQYF. CDR3 bases: TGTGCCAGCAGTTTCACCCCTAGCGGGGGAGGAGGGACCCAGTACTTC.

The table lists this clonotype with a few counts. This sequence joins TRBV20-1 and TRBJ1-1; D unclear. Germline lookup yields CDR1 DFQATT and CDR2 SNEGSKA (reference sequence). V was trimmed by 6 bases and J by 5 bases, leaving 16 bases between them. This CDR3 contains 13 residues. The CDR3 region has the DNA TGCAGTGCCACTTTCCGGGGTGTAACTGAAGCTTTCTTT. Protein sequence: CSATFRGVTEAFF.

This rearrangement joins TRBV20-1 to TRBJ1-3, with TRBD1 matching 7 bases. This CDR3 is 14 amino acids long. Germline V gene sequence: CDR1 DFQATT, CDR2 SNEGSKA (reference sequence). Trimming at V came to 3 bases and at J to 3 bases, leaving 5 bases not matched to a gene. The CDR3 DNA reads TGCAGTGCTAGGGAGACAGGGTATGGAAACACCATATATTTT. Its translation: CSARETGYGNTIYF.

The V call is TRBV29-1, the J call TRBJ2-3, with TRBD1 as a possible D gene (6 bases). The ends were cut back, 7 bases at V and 1 base at J, with 12 bases in the middle. Germline values: CDR1 SQVTM, CDR2 ANQGSEA. The CDR3 is 13 residues long. This chain's CDR3 is CSAKSGGTDTQYF. The CDR3 DNA sequence: TGCAGCGCAAAATCAGGGGGCACAGATACGCAGTATTTT.

Many counts were recorded for this clonotype. The CDR3 protein is CATRPPAGGATEAFF. The CDR3 DNA follows: TGTGCCACCAGACCACCCGCAGGGGGGGCCACTGAAGCTTTCTTT. The rearrangement joins TRBV24-1 to TRBJ1-1; 7 nucleotides match TRBD1. J lost 4 bases, V lost 7 bases, and 11 bases had no gene match. Germline V gene sequence: CDR1 KGHDR, CDR2 SFDVKD. The CDR3 consists of 15 residues.

This clonotype was recorded many times. The CDR3 reads CASSRPDRAYEQYF. The CDR3 coding sequence is TGTGCCAGCAGCCGACCTGACAGGGCCTACGAGCAGTACTTC. V and J are TRBV16 and TRBJ2-7; 7 nucleotides match TRBD1. The CDR3 length is 14 residues. V lost 4 bases, J lost 2 bases, and 5 bases stayed unmatched. Germline V gives CDR1 KGHSY, CDR2 FQNENV.

This clonotype occurred a few times. The V call is TRBV3-1, the J call TRBJ2-7; D not resolved. Germline lookup yields CDR1 LGHDT and CDR2 YNNKEL (reference sequence). Trimming left V 0 bases short and J 4 bases short, with 4 bases between. CDR3 length equals 12 residues. This CDR3 is CASSQDRYEQYF. Written as DNA, the CDR3 is TGTGCCAGCAGCCAAGACCGGTACGAGCAGTACTTC.

The gene calls are TRBV7-2 and TRBJ2-1, with 14 positions matching TRBD2. V lost 4 bases to trimming and J lost 8 bases; unmatched junction nucleotides: 16. The CDR3 is 19 amino acids. The V gene's germline CDR1 is SGHTA and CDR2 FQGNSA. The CDR3: CASSSNRLAGGSRPHEQFF. In DNA, the CDR3 is TGTGCCAGCAGCTCGAACAGACTAGCGGGGGGGTCGAGACCCCATGAGCAGTTCTTC.

The chain carries TRBV20-1 and TRBJ1-3; D gene ambiguous. CDR1 and CDR2 (germline): DFQATT, SNEGSKA (reference sequence). The CDR3 contains 14 residues. V lost 0 bases and J 1 base, leaving 7 bases between the germline ends. For the CDR3, the DNA is TGCAGTGCTAGAGAAAGGAGTTCTGGAAACACCATATATTTT. Translated, it gives CSARERSSGNTIYF.

This chain uses TRBV18 with TRBJ1-5, with 7 bases fitting TRBD1. Germline loops: CDR1 KGHSH, CDR2 LQKENI. CDR3 size: 14 residues. Trimming removed 3 bases from V and 2 bases from J; junction bases left unmatched: 1. The CDR3 region has the DNA TGTGCCAGCTCACCTCAGGGGGGCAATCAGCCCCAGCATTTT. Protein product: CASSPQGGNQPQHF.

This clonotype was found many times. This chain connects TRBV4-2 to TRBJ2-7, with 10 bases matching TRBD1. The CDR3 length is 14 residues. Germline assignment: CDR1 LGHNA and CDR2 YNFKEQ. Trimming at V came to 1 base and at J to 6 bases, leaving 3 bases not matched to a gene. The DNA of the CDR3 is TGTGCCAGCAGCCAAGGCGACAGGGGGCGCGAGCAGTACTTC. Protein: CASSQGDRGREQYF.

This rearrangement joins TRBV27 to TRBJ1-5, with a weak D call TRBD1 (5 bases). V lost 2 bases and J 1 base, leaving 9 bases between the germline ends. Germline-derived CDR1 and CDR2 are MNHEY and SMNVEV (reference sequence). The length of the CDR3 is 15 residues. The CDR3 DNA is TGTGCCAGCAGTTTAAGGGGAGGGAGCAATCAGCCCCAGCATTTT. This translates into CASSLRGGSNQPQHF.